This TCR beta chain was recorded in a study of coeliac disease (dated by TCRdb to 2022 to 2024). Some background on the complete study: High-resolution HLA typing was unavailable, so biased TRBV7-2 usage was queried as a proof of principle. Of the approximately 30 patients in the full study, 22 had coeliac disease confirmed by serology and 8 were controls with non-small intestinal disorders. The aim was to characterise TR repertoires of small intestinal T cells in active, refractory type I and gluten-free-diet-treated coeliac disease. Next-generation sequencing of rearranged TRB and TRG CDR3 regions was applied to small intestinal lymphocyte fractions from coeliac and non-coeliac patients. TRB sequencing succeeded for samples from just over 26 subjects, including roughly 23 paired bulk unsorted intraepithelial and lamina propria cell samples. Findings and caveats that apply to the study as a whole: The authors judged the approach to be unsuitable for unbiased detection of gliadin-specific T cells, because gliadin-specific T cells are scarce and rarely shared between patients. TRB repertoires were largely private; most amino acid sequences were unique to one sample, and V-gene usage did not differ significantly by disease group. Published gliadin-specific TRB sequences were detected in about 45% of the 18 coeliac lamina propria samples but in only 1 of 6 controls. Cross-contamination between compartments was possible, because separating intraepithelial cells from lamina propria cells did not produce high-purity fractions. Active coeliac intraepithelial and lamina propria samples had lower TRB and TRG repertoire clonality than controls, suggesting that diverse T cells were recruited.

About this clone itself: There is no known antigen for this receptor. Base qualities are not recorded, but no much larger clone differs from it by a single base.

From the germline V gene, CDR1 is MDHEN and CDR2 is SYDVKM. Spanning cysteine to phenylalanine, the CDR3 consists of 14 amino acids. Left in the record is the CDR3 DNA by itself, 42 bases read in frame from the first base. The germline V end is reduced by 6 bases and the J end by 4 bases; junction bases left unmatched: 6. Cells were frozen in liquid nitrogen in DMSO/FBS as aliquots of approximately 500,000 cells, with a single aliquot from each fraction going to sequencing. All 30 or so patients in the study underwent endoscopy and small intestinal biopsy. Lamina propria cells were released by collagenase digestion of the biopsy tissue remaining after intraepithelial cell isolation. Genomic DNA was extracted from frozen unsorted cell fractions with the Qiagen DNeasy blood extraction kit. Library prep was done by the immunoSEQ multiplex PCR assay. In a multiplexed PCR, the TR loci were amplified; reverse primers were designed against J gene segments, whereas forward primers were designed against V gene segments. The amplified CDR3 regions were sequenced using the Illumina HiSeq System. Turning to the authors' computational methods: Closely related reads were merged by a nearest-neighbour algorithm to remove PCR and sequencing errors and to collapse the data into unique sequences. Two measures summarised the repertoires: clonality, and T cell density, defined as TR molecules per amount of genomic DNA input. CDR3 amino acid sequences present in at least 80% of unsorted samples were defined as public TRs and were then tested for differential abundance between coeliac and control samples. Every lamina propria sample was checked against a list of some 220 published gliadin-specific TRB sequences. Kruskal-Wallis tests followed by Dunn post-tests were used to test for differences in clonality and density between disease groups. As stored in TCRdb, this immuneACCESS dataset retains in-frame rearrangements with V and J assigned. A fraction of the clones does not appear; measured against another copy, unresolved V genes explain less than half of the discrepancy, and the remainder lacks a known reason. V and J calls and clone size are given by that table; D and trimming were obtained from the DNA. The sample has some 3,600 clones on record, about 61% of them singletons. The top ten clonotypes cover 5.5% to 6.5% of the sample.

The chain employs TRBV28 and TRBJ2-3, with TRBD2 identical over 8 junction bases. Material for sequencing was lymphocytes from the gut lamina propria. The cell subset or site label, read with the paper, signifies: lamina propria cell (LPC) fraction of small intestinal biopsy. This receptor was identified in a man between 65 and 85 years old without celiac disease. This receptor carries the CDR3 CASRGAGGADTQYF. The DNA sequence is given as TGTGCCAGCAGGGGGGCGGGGGGTGCAGATACGCAGTATTTT.